A selection of T cell receptor beta chains follows, all from one sample in a study of blood T cell repertoires in COVID-19. Sequencing used immunoSEQ multiplex PCR; TCRdb keeps in-frame clones, though not all of them. The sample includes nearly 300,000 clones, approximately 88% of them seen just once. Source material: peripheral blood. These receptor sequences come from a woman aged 30 to 39 who had recovered from COVID-19. The CDR3 runs from the conserved cysteine through the conserved F or W. A D gene is named only where the DNA matches it firmly. Clone size is given for some rows only: seen once, a few or many times, or a class if the clone is expanded.

j_gene	abundance	v_gene	d_gene	CDR3aa	CDR3nt
TRBJ1-5	once	TRBV4-1	.	CASSQDRGQAYNQPQHF	TGCGCCAGCAGCCAAGACCGGGGTCAGGCCTACAATCAGCCCCAGCATTTT
TRBJ1-6	.	TRBV7-9	.	CASSTLRTLTGTPLHF	TGTGCCAGCAGCACCTTACGGACTCTTACCGGGACACCCCTCCACTTT
TRBJ1-1	.	TRBV30	.	CAWSINRGSEAFF	TGTGCCTGGAGTATAAACCGGGGGTCCGAAGCTTTCTTT
TRBJ1-2	.	TRBV5-1	.	CASRPLRSPNYGYTF	TGCGCCAGCAGACCCCTTAGGAGTCCCAACTATGGCTACACCTTC
TRBJ1-1	.	TRBV6-1	TRBD1	CASSELTGGGTEAFF	TGTGCCAGCAGTGAATTGACAGGGGGGGGCACTGAAGCTTTCTTT
TRBJ2-7	.	TRBV29-1	.	CSAKDGQSTYEQYF	TGCAGCGCTAAAGATGGACAGAGTACCTACGAGCAGTACTTC
TRBJ1-4	.	TRBV6-2/TRBV6-3	TRBD1	CASSLPTGGGEKLFF	TGTGCCAGCAGTCTCCCTACAGGGGGTGGCGAAAAACTGTTTTTT
TRBJ2-5	.	TRBV5-1	TRBD2	CASSSPRGVAGATPKTQYF	TGCGCCAGCAGCTCCCCGCGGGGTGTAGCGGGGGCCACCCCCAAGACCCAGTACTTC
TRBJ2-5	.	TRBV7-9	TRBD2	CASSSSGGDQETQYF	TGTGCCAGCAGCTCTAGCGGGGGTGACCAAGAGACCCAGTACTTC
TRBJ2-5	.	TRBV20-1	TRBD2	CSASPLAGGRGQETQYF	TGCAGTGCTAGTCCCCTAGCGGGGGGGCGTGGCCAAGAGACCCAGTACTTC
TRBJ2-5	.	TRBV5-1	TRBD1	CASSFAGTGLRETQYF	TGCGCCAGCAGCTTTGCCGGGACAGGGTTGCGGGAGACCCAGTACTTC
TRBJ2-3	once	TRBV7-9	TRBD2	CASSLSSGGYTDTQYF	TGTGCCAGCAGCTTATCTAGCGGGGGTTACACAGATACGCAGTATTTT
TRBJ2-1	.	TRBV9	.	CASSGGVGEQFF	TGTGCCAGCAGCGGCGGGGTCGGTGAGCAGTTCTTC
TRBJ2-7	.	TRBV29-1	TRBD1	CSVVRRIAGTGASEQYF	TGCAGCGTCGTAAGAAGAATAGCCGGGACAGGGGCCTCCGAGCAGTACTTC
TRBJ2-7	.	TRBV27	TRBD1	CASSPGQGHEQYF	TGTGCCAGCAGTCCGGGACAGGGCCACGAGCAGTACTTC
TRBJ2-5	.	TRBV7-2	TRBD1	CASSLNRGRGETQYF	TGTGCCAGCAGCTTAAACAGGGGGCGGGGAGAGACCCAGTACTTC
TRBJ2-7	.	TRBV5-5	.	CASSLVRLRHYEQYF	TGTGCCAGCAGCTTAGTCCGACTTAGGCACTACGAGCAGTACTTC
TRBJ1-2	.	TRBV5-8	.	CASSFDWNYGYTF	TGTGCCAGCAGCTTCGACTGGAACTATGGCTACACCTTC
TRBJ1-1	.	TRBV19	TRBD1	CASSARGQGRTEAFF	TGTGCCAGTAGTGCCCGAGGACAGGGAAGGACTGAAGCTTTCTTT
TRBJ1-4	.	TRBV6-6	TRBD1	CASSRQGIATNEKLFF	TGTGCCAGCAGTCGACAGGGGATTGCAACTAATGAAAAACTGTTTTTT
TRBJ2-1	.	TRBV24-1	.	CATSDSTGQFYNEQFF	TGTGCCACCAGTGACTCCACCGGACAGTTCTACAATGAGCAGTTCTTC
TRBJ1-2	.	TRBV28	.	CASSRGYGYTF	TGTGCCAGCAGCCGAGGCTATGGCTACACCTTC
TRBJ1-6	.	TRBV7-2	TRBD1	CASSSRQGTSPLHF	TGTGCCAGCAGCTCTAGACAGGGAACTTCACCCCTCCACTTT
TRBJ1-2	once	TRBV19	TRBD1	CASSIRLGGQAYGYTF	TGTGCCAGTAGTATAAGACTTGGGGGACAGGCGTATGGCTACACCTTC
TRBJ1-6	.	TRBV5-5	.	CASSLDLEPPLHF	TGTGCCAGCAGCTTAGACCTAGAGCCACCCCTCCACTTT
TRBJ2-3	.	TRBV28	.	CASSADGEEDTQYF	TGTGCCAGCTCAGCGGACGGTGAAGAAGATACGCAGTATTTT
TRBJ2-2	.	TRBV5-1	.	CASSLQGPNTGELFF	TGCGCCAGCAGCCTACAGGGACCTAACACCGGGGAGCTGTTTTTT
TRBJ2-7	.	TRBV6-5	.	CASSHRHEQYF	TGTGCCAGCAGCCACAGACACGAGCAGTACTTC
TRBJ2-7	.	TRBV6-5	.	CASSYSASSRYEQYF	TGTGCCAGCAGTTACTCCGCTAGCTCGAGGTACGAGCAGTACTTC
TRBJ1-2	once	TRBV6-5	TRBD1	CASSQGDHYGYTF	TGTGCCAGCAGTCAGGGGGACCACTATGGCTACACCTTC
TRBJ1-1	.	TRBV19	.	CASKSWGVNTEAFF	TGTGCCAGTAAGAGTTGGGGCGTGAACACTGAAGCTTTCTTT
TRBJ1-2	many	TRBV12-3/TRBV12-4	.	CASSQGRGYGYTF	TGTGCCAGCAGCCAGGGAAGGGGCTATGGCTACACCTTC
TRBJ1-6	.	TRBV13	TRBD1	CASSLGPGQGLIHF	TGTGCCAGCAGCTTAGGCCCTGGACAGGGGCTGATCCACTTT
TRBJ1-1	.	TRBV7-9	.	CASSLDKNTEAFF	TGTGCCAGCAGCTTAGATAAGAACACTGAAGCTTTCTTT
TRBJ2-5	once	TRBV5-1	TRBD1	CASSFEGAGETQYF	TGCGCCAGCAGCTTTGAGGGGGCAGGTGAGACCCAGTACTTC
TRBJ1-1	.	TRBV5-5	.	CASSLTGQSTEAFF	TGTGCCAGCAGCTTGACAGGGCAAAGCACTGAAGCTTTCTTT
TRBJ2-1	.	TRBV7-8	TRBD1	CASSSQWDRTSYNEQFF	TGTGCCAGCAGCTCGCAATGGGACAGGACATCCTACAATGAGCAGTTCTTC